The 29 T cell receptor beta chains below were found in one sample sequenced in a study of blood T cells in healthy people across ages. The authors ran a second PCR of about 7 to 11 cycles using a sample-barcoded 5' primer and a J-beta primer mix. A single record per CDR3 protein comes from TCRdb applying MiXCR to the 5' RACE reads. This table has 500,000 to 600,000 distinct CDR3 sequences, roughly a quarter appearing once. The source material was blood. The receptors derive from a woman aged 65 to 85 in good health.

There are a few counts of this clonotype. J is TRBJ2-5 and V is TRBV12-5; 8 bases align to TRBD2. Germline V gene lookup returns CDR1 LGHNT and CDR2 FRNRAP. The CDR3 is 16 residues long. The junction had 13 bases not matched to a gene; V was cut back by 7 bases and J by 3 bases. In DNA form, the CDR3 reads TGTGCTAGTGCCCCGGGACTAGTGATGGTTGAAGAGACCCAGTACTTC. This gives the protein CASAPGLVMVEETQYF.

The J gene is TRBJ2-5, the V gene TRBV6-2 or TRBV6-3, with 14 bases that match TRBD2. The J call is in doubt because the DNA end fits TRBJ2-1 better. CDR3 size: 16 residues. Germline V gene lookup returns CDR1 MNHEY and CDR2 SVGEGT. The CDR3 sequence is CASSRGLAGVYNEQFF. In DNA form, the CDR3 reads TGTGCCAGCAGCCGGGGACTAGCGGGGGTTTACAATGAGCAGTTCTTC.

This clonotype was observed a few times. This rearrangement joins TRBV20-1 to TRBJ1-1, with 8 bases fitting TRBD1. In germline, CDR1 is DFQATT, CDR2 SNEGSKA (reference sequence). V lost 3 bases to trimming and J lost 4 bases; unmatched junction nucleotides: 4. This CDR3 region has 13 residues. The CDR3 DNA reads TGCAGTGCTAGGAAACAGGGGGGCACTGAAGCTTTCTTT. This encodes CSARKQGGTEAFF.

This clonotype was observed a handful of times. One end of the junction is discordant with germline, which a read error may explain. The chain has TRBV20-1 and TRBJ1-6; D possibly corresponds to TRBD1 (5 bases). The germline gives CDR1 DFQATT, CDR2 SNEGSKA (reference sequence). The CDR3 contains 15 residues. In nucleotides, the CDR3 is TGCAGTGCTCCGTCCTGGGGGGACCCTAATTCGCCCCTCCACTTT. Protein product: CSAPSWGDPNSPLHF.

The genes are TRBV11-3 and TRBJ2-7; TRBD2 aligns across 10 bases. CDR1 SGHNT and CDR2 YENEEA come from the germline V gene. The CDR3 runs to 16 residues. The V and J ends lost 3 bases and 4 bases, in that order; junction bases with no gene match: 9. CDR3 sequence reads: CASSFHLAGAKYEQYF. The CDR3 nucleotides read TGTGCCAGCAGCTTCCATCTAGCGGGGGCTAAGTACGAGCAGTACTTC.

This clonotype was seen a handful of times. The final CDR3 position lacks the conserved phenylalanine or tryptophan, pointing to a likely read error. V is TRBV3-1 and J is TRBJ2-5; the match to TRBD2 covers 12 bases. The J call may not be correct, given that the DNA end is closer to TRBJ2-7. This CDR3 is 15 amino acids long. Germline lookup yields CDR1 LGHDT and CDR2 YNNKEL (reference sequence). Written as DNA, the CDR3 is TGTGCCAGCAGCCAAGAGACTAGCGGGGGAGTCGAGCAGTACCTC. It translates to CASSQETSGGVEQYL.

The CDR3 protein is CASSLGLAGIYNEQFF. DNA for the CDR3: TGTGCCAGCAGTTTAGGCCTAGCGGGGATATACAATGAGCAGTTCTTC. The V gene is TRBV12-3 or TRBV12-4, the J gene TRBJ2-1, with 9 bases identical to TRBD2. CDR3 size: 16 residues. V shed 1 base and J 4 bases; nucleotides not matched to a gene: 5.

This clonotype was detected ten times or more. V is TRBV11-1 and J is TRBJ2-7; TRBD1 agrees at 8 bases. Trimming took 5 bases from V and 2 from J; bases not matched to a gene: 5. Per germline, CDR1 SGHAT and CDR2 FQDESV (reference sequence). This CDR3 spans 14 amino acids. This chain's CDR3 is CASSTGQGAYEQYF. The CDR3, as DNA: TGTGCCAGCAGCACCGGACAGGGCGCCTACGAGCAGTACTTC.

The genes are TRBV27 and TRBJ2-5; 7 positions match TRBD2. Germline-derived CDR1 and CDR2 are MNHEY and SMNVEV (reference sequence). This CDR3 region has 12 residues. The V and J ends lost 7 bases and 8 bases, in that order; junction bases with no gene match: 7. The CDR3 nucleotides are TGTGCCAGCAACCGAGCGGGGCCTACCCAGTACTTC. It encodes CASNRAGPTQYF.

The CDR3 DNA reads as TGTGCCAGCAGCTTAGGGACAGGACCGAACACCGGGGAGCTGTTTTTT. Its protein product is CASSLGTGPNTGELFF. J is TRBJ2-2 and V is TRBV11-2, with 7 bases identical to TRBD1. This CDR3 is 16 amino acids long. Germline CDR1 is SGHAT and CDR2 is FQNNGV. The V segment lost 1 base and the J segment 0 bases; nucleotides outside the gene matches: 2.

In this sample, this clonotype turned up a few times. J is TRBJ1-2 and V is TRBV6-2 or TRBV6-3, with 7 bases identical to TRBD1. The CDR3 runs to 14 residues. With V trimmed by 6 bases and J by 1 base, 5 bases remained unmatched. In germline, CDR1 is MNHEY, CDR2 SVGEGT. CDR3 loop: CASRRTGNNYGYTF. CDR3 DNA: TGTGCCAGCAGAAGGACAGGAAATAACTATGGCTACACCTTC.

V gene TRBV5-5 combines with J gene TRBJ1-1; D not resolved. Trimming left V 4 bases short and J 5 bases short, with 18 bases between. Looked up from germline, CDR1 is SGHKS and CDR2 is YYEKEE (reference sequence). This CDR3 spans 15 amino acids. The CDR3 DNA follows: TGTGCCAGCAGCACCAGGACGGATGTTCCGACTGAAGCTTTCTTT. This sequence encodes CASSTRTDVPTEAFF.

This clonotype was counted only a few times. The chain uses TRBV5-1 and TRBJ2-7; 7 positions match TRBD1. CDR1 is SGHRS, CDR2 YFSETQ, per germline. V was clipped by 4 bases and J by 3 bases; unmatched bases: 10. The CDR3 consists of 15 residues. CDR3 nucleotides: TGCGCCAGCAGCCCGGGGACAGCTGGGCTCTACGAGCAGTACTTC. Protein sequence: CASSPGTAGLYEQYF.

The chain combines TRBV7-2 with TRBJ2-3, with D maybe TRBD2 (5 bases). V was cut by 3 bases and J by 3 bases, with 10 bases left in between. The CDR3 totals 14 residues. CDR1 is SGHTA and CDR2 is FQGNSA in the germline V gene. The CDR3 region is CASSFYTRTDTQYF. The CDR3 region has the DNA TGTGCCAGCAGCTTCTACACTAGGACAGATACGCAGTATTTT.

The chain uses TRBV4-3 and TRBJ2-3; D unclear. This CDR3 has 16 amino acids. Trimming pared 0 bases from V and 0 bases from J, leaving 10 bases between. Germline V gives CDR1 LGHNA, CDR2 YSLEER. The CDR3 sequence is CASSQETLLSTDTQYF. Written as DNA, the CDR3 is TGCGCCAGCAGCCAAGAAACCCTCCTTAGCACAGATACGCAGTATTTT.

Only a few counts were recorded for this clonotype. The chain links TRBV4-2 to TRBJ1-6; the D is unclear. Trimming took off 1 base at V and 6 bases at J, with 13 bases between the two ends. Germline values: CDR1 LGHNA, CDR2 YNFKEQ. This CDR3 has 16 residues. DNA for the CDR3: TGTGCCAGCAGCCAAGTCATGAGAGTCGGTAATTCACCCCTCCACTTT. It specifies CASSQVMRVGNSPLHF.

This clonotype was observed once. The gene calls are TRBV20-1 and TRBJ2-7; D is possibly TRBD2 (6 bases). TRBJ2-5 explains the end of the DNA better; the J call may be wrong. Germline CDR1 is DFQATT and CDR2 is SNEGSKA (reference sequence). The CDR3 has 13 residues. The DNA for the CDR3 is TGCAGTGCCGGGACTTTCACCCAAGAGACCCAGTACTTC. Its protein product is CSAGTFTQETQYF.

This rearrangement joins TRBV5-1 to TRBJ2-7; TRBD2 matches 10 bases. The germline gives CDR1 SGHRS, CDR2 YFSETQ. The CDR3 covers 15 residues. V gave up 4 bases and J gave up 0 bases; unmatched junction bases: 4. This chain's CDR3 is CASSPPSGSSYEQYF. The CDR3 region has the DNA TGCGCCAGCAGCCCTCCTAGCGGGAGCTCCTACGAGCAGTACTTC.

Notes on this clonotype: The germline gene is not matched at one end of the junction; a read error may be the cause. V gene TRBV29-1 combines with J gene TRBJ2-7; D possibly corresponds to TRBD1 (5 bases). Germline V gives CDR1 SQVTM, CDR2 ANQGSEA. CDR3 length: 16 residues. This CDR3 reads CSVTLLRALNSYERYF. DNA for the CDR3: TGCAGCGTGACCCTGCTCAGGGCCCTCAACAGCTACGAGCGGTACTTC.

V is TRBV6-1 and J is TRBJ2-7; D is ambiguous. This CDR3 has 15 amino acids. Germline CDR1 reads MNHNS; CDR2 reads SASEGT. The V end lost 1 base, the J end lost 3 bases, and 13 bases lay between the germline ends. The CDR3 reads CASSEGFLQVYEQYF. In DNA, the CDR3 is TGTGCCAGCAGTGAAGGGTTTCTCCAAGTCTACGAGCAGTACTTC.

The rearrangement uses TRBV10-3 and TRBJ2-2; tentative D call: TRBD1 (6 bases). The CDR3 loop spans 14 amino acids. Germline loops: CDR1 ENHRY, CDR2 SYGVKD. V was shortened by 10 bases and J by 0 bases, with 12 bases between the two germline ends. The CDR3 nucleotides read TGTGCCACCCGTAGGGGGTCGAACACCGGGGAGCTGTTTTTT. This gives the protein CATRRGSNTGELFF.

The rearrangement joins TRBV20-1 to TRBJ1-4, with 8 bases aligning to TRBD1. V shed 2 bases and J 5 bases; nucleotides not matched to a gene: 4. From germline, CDR1 is DFQATT and CDR2 SNEGSKA (reference sequence). CDR3 length: 14 residues. DNA of the CDR3: TGCAGTGCTAGACGCGGACAGGGAAATGAAAAACTGTTTTTT. Residues: CSARRGQGNEKLFF.

The chain links TRBV6-5 to TRBJ2-2, with unresolved D. This CDR3 is built from 14 residues. The germline V gene has CDR1 MNHEY and CDR2 SVGAGI. Trimming shortened V by 2 bases and J by 7 bases, and 11 bases separated the two germline ends. CDR3: CASSYALGIGELFF. CDR3 sequence (DNA): TGTGCCAGCAGTTACGCCTTGGGGATCGGGGAGCTGTTTTTT.

This sequence joins TRBV11-2 and TRBJ2-1; tentative D call: TRBD1 (5 bases). The CDR3 spans 16 residues. Germline V gene sequence: CDR1 SGHAT, CDR2 FQNNGV. V was clipped by 4 bases and J by 6 bases, with 19 bases between them. This CDR3 reads CASSSPTAQSSNEQFF. The CDR3 coding sequence is TGTGCCAGCAGCTCCCCGACAGCCCAATCGAGCAATGAGCAGTTCTTC.

This clonotype was counted a few times. This chain connects TRBV4-2 to TRBJ2-6, with D maybe TRBD1 (5 bases). Per germline, CDR1 LGHNA and CDR2 YNFKEQ. With 1 base removed from V and 0 bases from J, the gap between germline ends came to 13 bases. The CDR3 spans 18 residues. CDR3 bases: TGTGCCAGCAGCCAAGTGGGCAGGGCGAACTCTGGGGCCAACGTCCTGACTTTC. Translated, it gives CASSQVGRANSGANVLTF.

The chain links TRBV30 to TRBJ2-4, with D perhaps TRBD1 or TRBD2 (6 bases each). CDR3 length equals 18 residues. With 0 bases removed from V and 1 base from J, the gap between germline ends came to 19 bases. Germline V gene lookup returns CDR1 GTSNPN and CDR2 SVGIG (reference sequence). The CDR3 DNA follows: TGTGCCTGGAGTGTACGAGGGGGGCCCACCTCGGCCAAAAACATTCAGTACTTC. Residues: CAWSVRGGPTSAKNIQYF.

The chain has TRBV10-2 and TRBJ2-5; perhaps TRBD1 as D (5 bases). Trimming left V 7 bases short and J 1 base short, with 16 bases between. Germline CDR1 reads WSHSY; CDR2 reads SAAADI. CDR3 length equals 15 residues. Written as DNA, the CDR3 is TGCGCCAGCAAGAGACAGAGAGTAACCCAAGAGACCCAGTACTTC. It encodes CASKRQRVTQETQYF.

The chain is built from TRBV24-1 and TRBJ2-3, with TRBD1 as a possible D gene (6 bases). CDR3 length equals 14 residues. Germline CDR1 KGHDR, CDR2 SFDVKD. V shed 5 bases and J shed 2 bases, with 10 bases lying between them. The CDR3 nucleotides are TGTGCCACCAGTGGGACAGCTACCACAGATACGCAGTATTTT. This sequence encodes CATSGTATTDTQYF.

This clonotype was counted only a few times. The chain uses TRBV2 and TRBJ2-3, with TRBD2 identical over 9 bases. The CDR3 runs to 14 residues. Trimming removed 10 bases from V and 2 bases from J; junction bases left unmatched: 7. In germline, CDR1 is SNHLY, CDR2 FYNNEI. The CDR3 coding sequence is TGTGCCATCATAGCGGGGGACGACACAGATACGCAGTATTTT. Residues: CAIIAGDDTDTQYF.